The 13 T cell receptor beta chains given below trace back to one sample, sequenced in a study of brain T cells in children with intractable seizures. The sequenced cases were selected for having the highest brain T cell transcript signatures. Measured with immunoSEQ multiplex PCR; TCRdb has only the in-frame clones, and not every one. The sample consists of approximately 7,800 clones, nearly 75% of them appearing once. The material sequenced was resected brain tissue, taken at surgery. These receptors were taken from a boy less than two years old with tuberous sclerosis and intractable seizures.

The table lists this clone with a few counts. J is TRBJ2-5 and V is TRBV25-1; D is uncertain. From germline, CDR1 is MGHDK and CDR2 SYGVNS. This CDR3 is 14 amino acids long. The V end was cut by 1 base, the J end by 2 bases, with 8 bases between. CDR3 amino acids: CASSESSAQETQYF. The CDR3, as DNA: TGTGCCAGCAGTGAATCGTCGGCACAAGAGACCCAGTACTTC.

J is TRBJ2-1 and V is TRBV6-6; 8 bases fit TRBD1. This CDR3 has 13 residues. CDR1 and CDR2 (germline): MNHNY, SVGAGI (reference sequence). Trimming removed 11 bases from V and 4 bases from J; junction bases left unmatched: 7. CDR3 protein: CALRTGPYNEQFF. The DNA of the CDR3 is TGTGCCCTACGGACAGGGCCTTACAATGAGCAGTTCTTC.

This chain connects TRBV7-9 to TRBJ2-5; D uncertain. Trimming took 0 bases from V and 7 from J, leaving 12 bases between them. Germline V gene sequence: CDR1 SEHNR, CDR2 FQNEAQ (reference sequence). This CDR3 spans 14 amino acids. The CDR3 is CASSLAPVFGTQYF. CDR3 nucleotides: TGTGCCAGCAGCTTAGCGCCAGTCTTCGGGACCCAGTACTTC.

This clone is categorized as large (0.1 to 1%). The rearrangement links TRBV11-2 to TRBJ2-2; TRBD2 aligns across 7 bases. Germline V gene data show CDR1 as SGHAT and CDR2 as FQNNGV. This CDR3 contains 15 residues. The V and J ends lost 2 bases and 4 bases, in that order; junction bases with no gene match: 4. CDR3 protein: CASSLSGGFTGELFF. CDR3 coding DNA: TGTGCCAGCAGCTTATCGGGGGGATTCACCGGGGAGCTGTTTTTT.

The chain couples TRBV27 to TRBJ1-1; D unresolved. The V end lost 5 bases, the J end lost 4 bases, and 17 bases lay between the germline ends. This CDR3 spans 15 amino acids. Germline CDR1 reads MNHEY; CDR2 reads SMNVEV (reference sequence). CDR3 protein: CASSPGSVTITEAFF. CDR3 DNA: TGTGCCAGCAGTCCTGGGAGTGTGACAATCACTGAAGCTTTCTTT.

The chain couples TRBV7-2 to TRBJ2-7; 10 bases line up with TRBD2. The length of the CDR3 is 14 residues. V dropped 5 bases and J dropped 3; count of bases not matched to a gene: 4. Per germline, CDR1 SGHTA and CDR2 FQGNSA. The CDR3 spells CASSGLAAHYEQYF. The CDR3 DNA sequence: TGTGCCAGCAGCGGACTAGCGGCCCACTACGAGCAGTACTTC.

This clone was seen once. The gene calls are TRBV9 and TRBJ2-1; no definite D call. This CDR3 is built from 19 residues. Trimming removed 0 bases at V and 9 bases at J, with 28 bases between. CDR1 is SGDLS, CDR2 YYNGEE, per germline. The CDR3 here is CASSVARSSHWYLCSEQFF. The CDR3 coding sequence is TGTGCCAGCAGCGTAGCACGAAGTAGTCATTGGTATTTGTGTAGTGAGCAGTTCTTC.

The chain combines TRBV7-2 with TRBJ2-1; D perhaps matches TRBD2 (6 bases). The CDR3 contains 17 residues. Trimming removed 0 bases from V and 6 bases from J, with 18 bases in between. The germline V gene has CDR1 SGHTA and CDR2 FQGNSA. CDR3 DNA sequence: TGTGCCAGCAGCTTAGCCCCGGACTACAGCTGGGCCAATGAGCAGTTCTTC. Translated: CASSLAPDYSWANEQFF.

A word on this clone: Other DNA sequences in the sample encode the same CDR3. V is TRBV7-2 and J is TRBJ2-5; D gene unclear. There are 12 residues in the CDR3. V lost 2 bases to trimming and J lost 5 bases, with 6 bases between them. Germline lookup yields CDR1 SGHTA and CDR2 FQGNSA. CDR3 in amino acids: CASSLLRETQYF. The CDR3 DNA reads as TGTGCCAGCAGCTTACTGCGGGAGACCCAGTACTTC.

This clone was seen a single time. The CDR3 region has the DNA TGTGCCAGCAGCTTCCCCCGTGGGACCCAGTACTTC. Translated, it gives CASSFPRGTQYF. The rearrangement uses TRBV7-3 and TRBJ2-5; D not certain. The germline V and J ends were trimmed by 3 bases and 7 bases, with 9 bases remaining between them. This CDR3 region has 12 residues. CDR1 is SGHTA, CDR2 FQGTGA, per germline.

This clone turned up a few times. The chain joins TRBV6-6 to TRBJ1-2; D remains unclear. Trimming took 9 bases from V and 8 from J, leaving 16 bases between them. There are 12 residues in the CDR3. Germline assignment: CDR1 MNHNY and CDR2 SVGAGI (reference sequence). In nucleotides, the CDR3 is TGTGCCAGTCTGACAACGGTGGAGGGCTACACCTTC. Translated: CASLTTVEGYTF.

The rearrangement uses TRBV4-1 and TRBJ2-3, with 8 nucleotides matching TRBD2. Trimming removed 1 base from V and 6 bases from J; junction bases left unmatched: 18. The CDR3 runs to 19 residues. Germline CDR1 reads MGHRA; CDR2 reads YSYEKL. CDR3 nucleotides: TGCGCCAGCAGCCAAGTTCGGTACGTGGGACTAGAGTTCAAGGATACGCAGTATTTT. Protein sequence: CASSQVRYVGLEFKDTQYF.

This sequence joins TRBV11-3 and TRBJ1-1, with D tentatively TRBD1 (6 bases). With 6 bases removed from V and 7 bases from J, the gap between germline ends came to 24 bases. The germline V gene has CDR1 SGHNT and CDR2 YENEEA. This CDR3 has 16 residues. CDR3 loop: CASSLGGAGSLYEAFF. The CDR3 DNA reads TGTGCCAGCAGTTTGGGGGGGGCAGGGAGTTTGTATGAAGCTTTCTTT.